These T cell receptor beta chains were read from a single sample in a study of blood T cell repertoires in COVID-19. The protocol was immunoSEQ multiplex PCR, while the TCRdb copy is restricted to in-frame clones and leaves out a portion. The sample carries approximately 180,000 clones, approximately 80% recorded once. What was sequenced was peripheral blood. The receptors were sampled from a woman aged 35 to 49 with COVID-19, enrolled during active disease. The CDR3 runs from the conserved cysteine through the conserved F or W. The D gene is left open where the match is weak. Size tells how often a clone was seen (once, few, many) or the class of an expanded clone, and some rows leave it out.

CDR3aa: CASRTSGSSTDTQYF
CDR3nt: TGTGCCAGCCGGACTAGCGGGAGTTCAACAGATACGCAGTATTTT
abundance: few
d_gene: TRBD2
j_gene: TRBJ2-3
v_gene: TRBV2

CDR3aa: CASSLTGGYNQPQHF
CDR3nt: TGTGCCAGCAGCCTGACAGGGGGCTACAATCAGCCCCAGCATTTT
abundance: -
d_gene: TRBD1
j_gene: TRBJ1-5
v_gene: TRBV5-6

CDR3aa: CASSLVPLEKLFF
CDR3nt: TGCGCCAGCAGCTTGGTCCCCCTTGAAAAACTGTTTTTT
abundance: -
d_gene: -
j_gene: TRBJ1-4
v_gene: TRBV5-1

CDR3aa: CSGLAGGGYEQYF
CDR3nt: TGCAGCGGACTAGCGGGAGGTGGCTACGAGCAGTACTTC
abundance: -
d_gene: TRBD2
j_gene: TRBJ2-7
v_gene: TRBV29-1

CDR3aa: CASRKQGRPEAFF
CDR3nt: TGTGCCAGCAGAAAACAGGGGCGACCCGAAGCTTTCTTT
abundance: -
d_gene: TRBD1
j_gene: TRBJ1-1
v_gene: TRBV6-5

CDR3aa: CASSLMGGVGYTF
CDR3nt: TGTGCCAGCAGTTTAATGGGAGGGGTCGGCTACACCTTC
abundance: -
d_gene: -
j_gene: TRBJ1-2
v_gene: TRBV27

CDR3aa: CASRNQGLTYEQYF
CDR3nt: TGTGCCAGCAGGAATCAGGGCTTGACCTACGAGCAGTACTTC
abundance: -
d_gene: -
j_gene: TRBJ2-7
v_gene: TRBV6-6

CDR3aa: CASTRGRNEKLFF
CDR3nt: TGCGCCAGCACTCGGGGGAGGAATGAAAAACTGTTTTTT
abundance: -
d_gene: -
j_gene: TRBJ1-4
v_gene: TRBV10-1

CDR3aa: CASSLGRGGEGGYTF
CDR3nt: TGTGCCAGCAGCCTAGGAAGAGGGGGAGAAGGGGGCTACACCTTC
abundance: -
d_gene: -
j_gene: TRBJ1-2
v_gene: TRBV7-3

CDR3aa: CASRRGGGQVTEAFF
CDR3nt: TGTGCCAGCAGGCGGGGGGGAGGACAGGTAACTGAAGCTTTCTTT
abundance: -
d_gene: TRBD1
j_gene: TRBJ1-1
v_gene: TRBV3-1/TRBV3-2

CDR3aa: CASSLLAGDWETQYF
CDR3nt: TGTGCCAGCAGTTTACTAGCGGGAGATTGGGAGACCCAGTACTTC
abundance: -
d_gene: TRBD2
j_gene: TRBJ2-5
v_gene: TRBV28

CDR3aa: CASTSRHGTDTQYF
CDR3nt: TGTGCCAGCACCTCTAGGCACGGCACAGATACGCAGTATTTT
abundance: -
d_gene: -
j_gene: TRBJ2-3
v_gene: TRBV6-5

CDR3aa: CASSDEGGGNEQFF
CDR3nt: TGTGCCAGCAGTGACGAGGGAGGGGGGAATGAGCAGTTCTTC
abundance: -
d_gene: -
j_gene: TRBJ2-1
v_gene: TRBV6-4

CDR3aa: CASSRGQLNTEAFF
CDR3nt: TGTGCCAGTAGTAGAGGGCAGTTGAACACTGAAGCTTTCTTT
abundance: -
d_gene: -
j_gene: TRBJ1-1
v_gene: TRBV19

CDR3aa: CASKSGGDHNEQFF
CDR3nt: TGTGCCAGTAAAAGCGGGGGGGACCACAATGAGCAGTTCTTC
abundance: -
d_gene: TRBD2
j_gene: TRBJ2-1
v_gene: TRBV19

CDR3aa: CASSQENRDGYGYTF
CDR3nt: TGCGCCAGCAGCCAAGAGAACAGGGACGGGTATGGCTACACCTTC
abundance: few
d_gene: -
j_gene: TRBJ1-2
v_gene: TRBV4-1

CDR3aa: CASSRGGNYGYTF
CDR3nt: TGTGCCAGCAGCCGTGGCGGAAACTATGGCTACACCTTC
abundance: -
d_gene: -
j_gene: TRBJ1-2
v_gene: TRBV3-1/TRBV3-2

CDR3aa: CASSLLTGEQYF
CDR3nt: TGTGCCAGCAGTTTGCTAACCGGCGAGCAGTACTTC
abundance: -
d_gene: -
j_gene: TRBJ2-7
v_gene: TRBV28

CDR3aa: CASSIGKGGYTDTQYF
CDR3nt: TGTGCCAGTAGTATAGGCAAGGGGGGGTACACAGATACGCAGTATTTT
abundance: once
d_gene: -
j_gene: TRBJ2-3
v_gene: TRBV19

CDR3aa: CASSLDRPPRTYEQYF
CDR3nt: TGTGCCAGCAGCCTGGACAGGCCCCCTAGGACCTACGAGCAGTACTTC
abundance: few
d_gene: TRBD1
j_gene: TRBJ2-7
v_gene: TRBV5-6

CDR3aa: CASSRTSGRGEQYF
CDR3nt: TGTGCCAGCAGCCGGACTAGCGGGAGGGGCGAGCAGTACTTC
abundance: -
d_gene: TRBD2
j_gene: TRBJ2-7
v_gene: TRBV7-9